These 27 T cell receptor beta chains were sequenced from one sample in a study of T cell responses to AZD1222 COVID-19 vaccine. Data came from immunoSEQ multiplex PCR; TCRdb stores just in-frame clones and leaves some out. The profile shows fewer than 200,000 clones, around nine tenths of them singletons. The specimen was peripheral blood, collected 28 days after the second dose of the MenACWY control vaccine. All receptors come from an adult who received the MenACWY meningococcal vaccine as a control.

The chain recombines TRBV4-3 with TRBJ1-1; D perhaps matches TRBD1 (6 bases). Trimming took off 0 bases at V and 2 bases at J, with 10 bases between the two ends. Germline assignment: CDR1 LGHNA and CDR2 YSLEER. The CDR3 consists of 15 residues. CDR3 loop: CASSQDGQRNTEAFF. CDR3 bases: TGCGCCAGCAGCCAAGACGGACAGCGCAACACTGAAGCTTTCTTT.

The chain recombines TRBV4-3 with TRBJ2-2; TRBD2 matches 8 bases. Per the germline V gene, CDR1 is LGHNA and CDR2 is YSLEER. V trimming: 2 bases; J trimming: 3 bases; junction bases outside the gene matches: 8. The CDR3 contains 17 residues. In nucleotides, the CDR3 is TGCGCCAGCAGCCAACCACCGGGACTAGTGGACACCGGGGAGCTGTTTTTT. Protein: CASSQPPGLVDTGELFF.

CDR3 region: CSVLDSSTQETQYF. CDR3 in DNA: TGCAGCGTCCTAGACAGCTCAACCCAAGAGACCCAGTACTTC. V and J are TRBV29-1 and TRBJ2-5; a possible D gene is TRBD1 (5 bases). Between the trimmed V and J ends, which lost 6 bases and 1 base, there was a span of 15 bases. The CDR3 covers 14 residues. The germline gives CDR1 SQVTM, CDR2 ANQGSEA.

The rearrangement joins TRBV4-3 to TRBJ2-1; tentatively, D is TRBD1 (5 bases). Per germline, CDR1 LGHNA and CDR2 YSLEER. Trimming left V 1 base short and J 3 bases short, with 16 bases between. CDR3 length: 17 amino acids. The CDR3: CASSQVAGRSYYNEQFF. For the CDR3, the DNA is TGCGCCAGCAGCCAAGTCGCAGGGCGGAGTTACTACAATGAGCAGTTCTTC.

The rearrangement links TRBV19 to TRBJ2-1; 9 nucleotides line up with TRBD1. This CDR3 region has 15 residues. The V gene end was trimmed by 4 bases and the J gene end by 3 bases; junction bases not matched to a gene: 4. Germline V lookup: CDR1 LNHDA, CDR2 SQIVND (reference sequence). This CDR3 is CASSNWGQGYNEQFF. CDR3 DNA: TGTGCCAGTAGTAATTGGGGACAGGGCTACAATGAGCAGTTCTTC.

The CDR3 region is CASSPFLGEGIYEQYF. The CDR3 DNA reads as TGTGCCAGCAGCCCCTTCCTTGGGGAGGGGATATACGAGCAGTACTTC. This chain connects TRBV7-6 to TRBJ2-7; 7 bases match TRBD2. The CDR3 consists of 16 residues. V trimming: 5 bases; J trimming: 4 bases; junction bases outside the gene matches: 14. Per the germline V gene, CDR1 is SGHVS and CDR2 is FNYEAQ.

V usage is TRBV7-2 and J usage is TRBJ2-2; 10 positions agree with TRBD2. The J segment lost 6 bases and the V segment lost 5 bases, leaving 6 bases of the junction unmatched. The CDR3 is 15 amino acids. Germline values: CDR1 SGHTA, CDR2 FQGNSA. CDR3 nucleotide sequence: TGTGCCAGCAGCCCCAGCGGGAGGGCCTCCGGGGAGCTGTTTTTT. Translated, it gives CASSPSGRASGELFF.

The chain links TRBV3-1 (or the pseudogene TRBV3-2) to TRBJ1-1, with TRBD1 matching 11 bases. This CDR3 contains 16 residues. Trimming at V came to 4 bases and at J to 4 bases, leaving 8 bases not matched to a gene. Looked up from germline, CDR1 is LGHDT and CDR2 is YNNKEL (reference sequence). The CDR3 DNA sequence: TGTGCCAGCAGCCTCCGGACAGGGGGCATGGGCACTGAAGCTTTCTTT. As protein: CASSLRTGGMGTEAFF.

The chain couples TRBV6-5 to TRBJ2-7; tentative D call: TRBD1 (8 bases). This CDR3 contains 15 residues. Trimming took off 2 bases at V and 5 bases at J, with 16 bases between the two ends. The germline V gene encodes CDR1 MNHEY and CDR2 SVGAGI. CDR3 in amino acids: CASSYRTGGVNEQYF. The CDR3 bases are TGTGCCAGCAGTTACCGCACAGGGGGGGTCAACGAGCAGTACTTC.

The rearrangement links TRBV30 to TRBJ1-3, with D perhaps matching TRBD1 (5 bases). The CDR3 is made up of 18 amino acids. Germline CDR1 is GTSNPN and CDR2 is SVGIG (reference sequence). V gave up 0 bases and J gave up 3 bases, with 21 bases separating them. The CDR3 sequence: CAWSVPPLDSTYGNTIYF. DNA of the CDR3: TGTGCCTGGAGTGTACCCCCACTCGACAGCACCTATGGAAACACCATATATTTT.

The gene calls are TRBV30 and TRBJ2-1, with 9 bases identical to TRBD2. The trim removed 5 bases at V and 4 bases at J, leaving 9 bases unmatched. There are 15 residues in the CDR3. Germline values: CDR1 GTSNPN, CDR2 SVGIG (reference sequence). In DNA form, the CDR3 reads TGTGCCTGGGCTAGGGTAGCGGGGGTATACAATGAGCAGTTCTTC. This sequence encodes CAWARVAGVYNEQFF.

Here the CDR3 reads CASSLRGITEAFF. The DNA for the CDR3 is TGTGCCAGCAGCTTGCGAGGTATCACTGAAGCTTTCTTT. The V and J genes are TRBV5-5 and TRBJ1-1; D unresolved. This CDR3 has 13 amino acids. Germline V gives CDR1 SGHKS, CDR2 YYEKEE (reference sequence). V was pared by 1 base and J by 4 bases, with 8 bases between.

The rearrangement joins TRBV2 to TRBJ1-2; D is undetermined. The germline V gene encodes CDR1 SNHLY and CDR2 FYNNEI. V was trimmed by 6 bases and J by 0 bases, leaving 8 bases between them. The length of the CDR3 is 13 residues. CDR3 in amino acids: CASSFSPNYGYTF. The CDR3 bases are TGTGCCAGCAGCTTTAGCCCTAACTATGGCTACACCTTC.

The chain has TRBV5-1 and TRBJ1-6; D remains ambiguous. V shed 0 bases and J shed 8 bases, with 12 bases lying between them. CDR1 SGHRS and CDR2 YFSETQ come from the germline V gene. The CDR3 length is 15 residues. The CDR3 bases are TGCGCCAGCAGCTTGGCCCAGGTTCGGGATTCACCCCTCCACTTT. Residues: CASSLAQVRDSPLHF.

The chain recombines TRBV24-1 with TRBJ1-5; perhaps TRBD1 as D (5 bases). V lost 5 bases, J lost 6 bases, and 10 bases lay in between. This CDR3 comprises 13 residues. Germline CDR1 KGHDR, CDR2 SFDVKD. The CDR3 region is CATSVGPSQPQHF. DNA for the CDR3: TGTGCCACCAGTGTGGGACCCAGTCAGCCCCAGCATTTT.

CDR3 sequence reads: CASRGTGTGNTEAFF. The CDR3, as DNA: TGTGCCAGCAGAGGTACCGGGACAGGCAACACTGAAGCTTTCTTT. V and J are TRBV6-6 and TRBJ1-1; 8 bases are shared with TRBD1. J was trimmed by 2 bases and V by 6 bases; bases with no gene match: 8. The V gene's germline CDR1 is MNHNY and CDR2 SVGAGI (reference sequence). The CDR3 contains 15 residues.

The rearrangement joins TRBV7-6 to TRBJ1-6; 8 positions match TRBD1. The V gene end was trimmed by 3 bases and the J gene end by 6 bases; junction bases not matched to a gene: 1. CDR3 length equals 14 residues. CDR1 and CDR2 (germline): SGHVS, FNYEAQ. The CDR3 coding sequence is TGTGCCAGCAGCTTGGGACAGGTTAATTCACCCCTCCACTTT. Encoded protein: CASSLGQVNSPLHF.

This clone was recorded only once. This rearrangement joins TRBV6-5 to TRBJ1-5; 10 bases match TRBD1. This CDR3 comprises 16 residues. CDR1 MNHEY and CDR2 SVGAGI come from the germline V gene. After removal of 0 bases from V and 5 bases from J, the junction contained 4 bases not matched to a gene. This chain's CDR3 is CASSYSWTGGHQPQHF. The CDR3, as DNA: TGTGCCAGCAGTTACTCGTGGACAGGGGGGCATCAGCCCCAGCATTTT.

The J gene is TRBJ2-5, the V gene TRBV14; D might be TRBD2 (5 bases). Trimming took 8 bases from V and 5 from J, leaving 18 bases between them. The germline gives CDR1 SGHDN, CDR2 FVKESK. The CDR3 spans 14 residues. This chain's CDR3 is CASSLVGLGETQYF. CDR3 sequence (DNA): TGTGCCAGCTCCCTAGTCGGACTCGGGGAGACCCAGTACTTC. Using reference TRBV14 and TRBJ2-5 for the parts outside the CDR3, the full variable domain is EAGVTQFPSHSVIEKGQTVTLRCDPISGHDNLYWYRRVMGKEIKFLLHFVKESKQDESGMPNNRFLAERTGGTYSTLKVQPAELEDSGVYFCASSLVGLGETQYFGPGTRLLVL.

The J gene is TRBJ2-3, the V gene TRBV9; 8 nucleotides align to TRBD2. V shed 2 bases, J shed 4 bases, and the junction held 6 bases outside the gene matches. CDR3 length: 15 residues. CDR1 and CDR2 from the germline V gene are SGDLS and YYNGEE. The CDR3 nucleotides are TGTGCCAGCAGCGTGTTCAGCGGGAGCTCAGATACGCAGTATTTT. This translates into CASSVFSGSSDTQYF.

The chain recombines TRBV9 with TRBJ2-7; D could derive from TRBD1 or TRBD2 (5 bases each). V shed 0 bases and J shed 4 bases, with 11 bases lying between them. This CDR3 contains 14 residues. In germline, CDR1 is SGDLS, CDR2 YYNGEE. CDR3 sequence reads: CASSVGGSRYEQYF. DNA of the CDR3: TGTGCCAGCAGCGTAGGGGGGTCTAGGTACGAGCAGTACTTC.

CDR3: CASTEPTGLVYTF. The CDR3 nucleotides read TGTGCCAGCACCGAGCCAACAGGGCTTGTCTACACCTTC. The V call is TRBV28, the J call TRBJ1-2, with a weak D call TRBD1 (6 bases). Between the trimmed V and J ends, which lost 7 bases and 10 bases, there was a span of 19 bases. CDR3 length: 13 residues. Germline CDR1 reads MDHEN; CDR2 reads SYDVKM.

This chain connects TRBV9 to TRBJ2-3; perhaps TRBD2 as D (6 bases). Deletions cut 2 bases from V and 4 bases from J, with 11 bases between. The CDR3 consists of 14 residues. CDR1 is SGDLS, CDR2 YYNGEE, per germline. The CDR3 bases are TGTGCCAGCAGCGTTGTTAGCGGCCCAGATACGCAGTATTTT. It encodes CASSVVSGPDTQYF.

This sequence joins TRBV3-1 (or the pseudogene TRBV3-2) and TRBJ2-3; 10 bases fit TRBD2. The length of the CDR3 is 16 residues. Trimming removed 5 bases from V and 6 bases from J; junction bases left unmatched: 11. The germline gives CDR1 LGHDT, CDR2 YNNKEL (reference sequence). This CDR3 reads CASSYQLAGMRDTQYF. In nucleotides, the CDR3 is TGTGCCAGCAGCTACCAACTAGCGGGGATGAGGGATACGCAGTATTTT.

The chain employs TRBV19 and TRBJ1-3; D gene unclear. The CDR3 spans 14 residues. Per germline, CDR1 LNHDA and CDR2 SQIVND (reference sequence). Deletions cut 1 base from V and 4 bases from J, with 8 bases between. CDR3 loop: CASSIGADGNTIYF. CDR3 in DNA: TGTGCCAGTAGTATAGGAGCGGACGGAAACACCATATATTTT.

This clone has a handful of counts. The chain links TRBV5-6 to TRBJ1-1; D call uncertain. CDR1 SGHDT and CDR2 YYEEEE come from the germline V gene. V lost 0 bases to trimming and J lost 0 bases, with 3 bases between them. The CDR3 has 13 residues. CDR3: CASSLEVNTEAFF. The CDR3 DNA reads TGTGCCAGCAGCTTGGAGGTGAACACTGAAGCTTTCTTT.

The chain's CDR3 is CAISETSGQGIRGNQPQHF. The CDR3 nucleotides read TGTGCCATCAGTGAAACCTCGGGACAGGGGATACGTGGCAATCAGCCCCAGCATTTT. The chain recombines TRBV10-3 with TRBJ1-5; 10 nucleotides match TRBD1. V dropped 3 bases and J dropped 2; count of bases not matched to a gene: 13. The CDR3 is made up of 19 amino acids. The germline gives CDR1 ENHRY, CDR2 SYGVKD.